Shown below are 8 T cell receptor beta chains from a single sample sequenced in a study of memory CD4+ T cells and cytomegalovirus serostatus (dated by TCRdb to about 2019). Libraries were prepared through the immunoSEQ multiplex PCR assay. Drawn from immuneACCESS, this table holds only the in-frame rearrangements with V and J called that TCRdb kept. Clones are partly lost; checked studies trace under half to an unresolved V gene and leave the rest unexplained. The sample table shows tens of thousands of clones, and about 80% are seen once. The leading ten clones occupy over 2% of the sample. A FACSAria II was used to sort memory CD4+ T cells, defined as single viable CD3+CD4+CD8-CD45RO+ cells. The sequencing input was memory CD4+ T cells from blood. Receptors were obtained from an adult in good health and CMV-seropositive.

This sequence joins TRBV6-1 and TRBJ2-3, with no clear D. The V end lost 8 bases, the J end lost 0 bases, and 12 bases lay between the germline ends. The CDR3 has 14 residues. Germline V gene data show CDR1 as MNHNS and CDR2 as SASEGT. The CDR3 DNA follows: TGTGCCAGCTCAGTCGAGACTAGCACAGATACGCAGTATTTT. Its protein is CASSVETSTDTQYF.

The chain joins TRBV15 to TRBJ2-7, with 8 bases fitting TRBD1. With 5 bases clipped from V and 3 bases from J, the junction kept 12 bases outside the gene matches. The CDR3 consists of 16 residues. Germline V CDR1 and CDR2: LNHNV, YYDKDF (reference sequence). CDR3 sequence (DNA): TGTGCCACCAGCGGGGGGATACAGGGGGGTCTCTACGAGCAGTACTTC. This encodes CATSGGIQGGLYEQYF.

This sequence joins TRBV2 and TRBJ1-2, with D possibly TRBD1 on 6 matching bases. CDR1 is SNHLY, CDR2 FYNNEI, per germline. The length of the CDR3 is 16 residues. Trimming removed 4 bases at V and 6 bases at J, with 21 bases between. CDR3 amino acids: CASSVRSAGVSDGYTF. The DNA for the CDR3 is TGTGCCAGCAGTGTGCGGTCGGCAGGGGTCTCGGATGGCTACACCTTC.

The chain has TRBV6-6 and TRBJ2-7; D call uncertain. Per the germline V gene, CDR1 is MNHNY and CDR2 is SVGAGI (reference sequence). CDR3 length equals 14 residues. Trimming shortened V by 2 bases and J by 8 bases, and 16 bases separated the two germline ends. The CDR3 region has the DNA TGTGCCAGCAGTTACAGTGCTGCCCGAGAGAAGCAGTACTTC. This gives the protein CASSYSAAREKQYF.

This chain uses TRBV6-1 with TRBJ1-5, with D unclear. This CDR3 contains 15 residues. V lost 1 base, J lost 4 bases, and 11 bases lay in between. CDR1 MNHNS and CDR2 SASEGT come from the germline V gene. The chain's CDR3 is CASSEGTANNQPQHF. The CDR3 DNA reads as TGTGCCAGCAGTGAAGGGACGGCGAATAATCAGCCCCAGCATTTT.

This clone has more than one count but fewer than ten. The chain links TRBV19 to TRBJ2-1; D is unclear. The CDR3 covers 12 residues. Germline V gene lookup returns CDR1 LNHDA and CDR2 SQIVND (reference sequence). Trimming removed 5 bases from V and 5 bases from J, with 7 bases in between. The CDR3 sequence is CASSGLNNEQFF. CDR3 nucleotide sequence: TGTGCCAGTAGTGGGCTAAACAATGAGCAGTTCTTC.

This chain links TRBV10-3 with TRBJ2-7; D remains unclear. CDR3 length: 12 amino acids. Deletions cut 2 bases from V and 4 bases from J, with 6 bases between. Germline CDR1 reads ENHRY; CDR2 reads SYGVKD. The CDR3, as DNA: TGTGCCATCAGTGAGGTCAGTTACGAGCAGTACTTC. Translated: CAISEVSYEQYF.

In its sample, this clone was seen once. The chain employs TRBV18 and TRBJ1-4; possible D gene TRBD1, 5 bases. The CDR3 is 14 amino acids. V was cut by 6 bases and J by 7 bases, with 15 bases left in between. Germline CDR1 KGHSH, CDR2 LQKENI. The CDR3 sequence is CASSQDNTIEKLFF. The CDR3 bases are TGTGCCAGCTCGCAGGACAATACCATTGAAAAACTGTTTTTT.